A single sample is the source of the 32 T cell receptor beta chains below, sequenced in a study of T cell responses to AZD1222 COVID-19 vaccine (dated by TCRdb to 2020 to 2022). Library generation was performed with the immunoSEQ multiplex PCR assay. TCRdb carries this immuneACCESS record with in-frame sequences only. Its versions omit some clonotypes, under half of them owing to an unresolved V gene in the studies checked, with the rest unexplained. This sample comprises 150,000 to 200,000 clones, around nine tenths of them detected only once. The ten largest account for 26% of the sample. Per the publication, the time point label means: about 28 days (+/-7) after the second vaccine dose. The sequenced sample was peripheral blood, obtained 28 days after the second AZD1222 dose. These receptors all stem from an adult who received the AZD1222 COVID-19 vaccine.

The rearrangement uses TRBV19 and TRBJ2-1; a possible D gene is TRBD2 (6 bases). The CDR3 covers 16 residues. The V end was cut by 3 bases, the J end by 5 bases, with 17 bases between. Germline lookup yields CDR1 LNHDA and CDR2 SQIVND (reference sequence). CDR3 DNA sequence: TGTGCCAGTAGTATTCGACTAGTGGGTGGGCACAATGAGCAGTTCTTC. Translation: CASSIRLVGGHNEQFF.

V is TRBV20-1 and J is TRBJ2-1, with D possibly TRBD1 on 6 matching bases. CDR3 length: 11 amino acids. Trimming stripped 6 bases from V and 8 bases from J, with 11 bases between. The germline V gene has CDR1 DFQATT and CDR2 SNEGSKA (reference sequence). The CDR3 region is CSARAGDEQFF. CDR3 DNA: TGCAGTGCCCGGGCAGGGGATGAGCAGTTCTTC.

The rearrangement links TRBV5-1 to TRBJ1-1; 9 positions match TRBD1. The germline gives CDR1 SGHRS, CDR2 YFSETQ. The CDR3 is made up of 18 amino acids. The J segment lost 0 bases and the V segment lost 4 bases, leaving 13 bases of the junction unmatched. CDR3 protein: CASSPAVGQGRVNTEAFF. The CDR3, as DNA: TGCGCCAGCAGCCCCGCTGTGGGACAGGGTAGGGTGAACACTGAAGCTTTCTTT.

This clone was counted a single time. The CDR3 reads CASSVDAVGATYEQYF. CDR3 coding DNA: TGTGCCAGCAGCGTCGATGCTGTGGGGGCTACCTACGAGCAGTACTTC. The rearrangement uses TRBV9 and TRBJ2-7, with D perhaps matching TRBD1 (6 bases). The CDR3 is 16 amino acids. The ends were cut back, 2 bases at V and 2 bases at J, with 17 bases in the middle. CDR1 and CDR2 from the germline V gene are SGDLS and YYNGEE.

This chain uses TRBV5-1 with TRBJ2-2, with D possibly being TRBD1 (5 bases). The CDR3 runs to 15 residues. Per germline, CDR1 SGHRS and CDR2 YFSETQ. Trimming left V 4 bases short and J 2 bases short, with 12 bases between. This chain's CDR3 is CASSSPQGNTGELFF. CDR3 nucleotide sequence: TGCGCCAGCAGCAGCCCCCAGGGAAACACCGGGGAGCTGTTTTTT.

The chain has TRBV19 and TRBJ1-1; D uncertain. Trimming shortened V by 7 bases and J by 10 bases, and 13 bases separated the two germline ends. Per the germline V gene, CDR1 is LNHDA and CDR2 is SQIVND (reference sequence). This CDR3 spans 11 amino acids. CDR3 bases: TGTGCCAGTAATCTGTGGGGTGTAGCTTTCTTT. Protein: CASNLWGVAFF.

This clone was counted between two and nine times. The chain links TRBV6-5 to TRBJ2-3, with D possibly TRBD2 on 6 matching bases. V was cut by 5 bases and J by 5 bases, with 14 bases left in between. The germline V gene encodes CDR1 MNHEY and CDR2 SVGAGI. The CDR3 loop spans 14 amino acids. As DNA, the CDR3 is TGTGCCAGCAGTATCGGGAGTTTTAGAGATACGCAGTATTTT. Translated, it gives CASSIGSFRDTQYF.

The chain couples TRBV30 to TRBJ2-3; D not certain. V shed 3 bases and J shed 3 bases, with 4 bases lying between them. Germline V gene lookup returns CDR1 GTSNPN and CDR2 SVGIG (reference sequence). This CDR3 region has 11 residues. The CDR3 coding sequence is TGTGCCTGGAGGGATACAGATACGCAGTATTTT. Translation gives CAWRDTDTQYF.

The CDR3 reads CASSLFQQGGINEQFF. CDR3 DNA sequence: TGTGCCAGCAGCCTATTCCAGCAGGGAGGGATCAATGAGCAGTTCTTC. The chain joins TRBV11-2 to TRBJ2-1, with 7 bases fitting TRBD2. Germline CDR1 and CDR2: SGHAT and FQNNGV. The CDR3 contains 16 residues. V shed 5 bases and J 6 bases; nucleotides not matched to a gene: 13. The whole variable domain, remainder taken from reference TRBV11-2 and TRBJ2-1, is EAGVAQSPRYKIIEKRQSVAFWCNPISGHATLYWYQQILGQGPKLLIQFQNNGVVDDSQLPKDRFSAERLKGVDSTLKIQPAKLEDSAVYLCASSLFQQGGINEQFFGPGTRLTVL.

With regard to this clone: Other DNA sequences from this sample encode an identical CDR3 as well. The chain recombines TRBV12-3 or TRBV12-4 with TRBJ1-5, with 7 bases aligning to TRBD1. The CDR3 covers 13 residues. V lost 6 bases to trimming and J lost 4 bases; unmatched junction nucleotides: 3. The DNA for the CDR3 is TGTGCCAGCAGACCGACAGGGAATCAGCCCCAGCATTTT. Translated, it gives CASRPTGNQPQHF.

CDR3 in amino acids: CASRYNSPLHF. The CDR3 DNA sequence: TGTGCCAGCAGATATAATTCACCCCTCCACTTT. J is TRBJ1-6 and V is TRBV28, with D uncertain. The CDR3 consists of 11 residues. CDR1 is MDHEN, CDR2 SYDVKM, per germline. V was pared by 6 bases and J by 4 bases, with 1 base between.

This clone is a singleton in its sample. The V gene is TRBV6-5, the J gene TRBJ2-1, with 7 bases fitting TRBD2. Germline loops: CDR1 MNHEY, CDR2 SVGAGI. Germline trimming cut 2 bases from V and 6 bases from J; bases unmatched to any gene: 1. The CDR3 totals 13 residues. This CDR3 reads CASSYGGGNEQFF. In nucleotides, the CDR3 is TGTGCCAGCAGTTACGGCGGGGGCAATGAGCAGTTCTTC.

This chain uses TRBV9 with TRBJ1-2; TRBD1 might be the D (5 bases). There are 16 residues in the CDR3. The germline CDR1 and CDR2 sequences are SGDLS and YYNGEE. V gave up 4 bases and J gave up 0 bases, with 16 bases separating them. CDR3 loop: CASSPSPGLANYGYTF. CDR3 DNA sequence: TGTGCCAGCAGCCCTTCCCCAGGGCTCGCTAACTATGGCTACACCTTC.

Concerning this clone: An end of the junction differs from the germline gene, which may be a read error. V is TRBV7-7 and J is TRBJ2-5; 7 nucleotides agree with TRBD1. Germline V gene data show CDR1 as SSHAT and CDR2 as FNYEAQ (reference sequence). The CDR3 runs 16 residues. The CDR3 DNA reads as TGTGCTAGCAGCGCTACAGGGGATCCAGCCAAGAGCACCCAGTACTTC. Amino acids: CASSATGDPAKSTQYF.

CDR3 sequence (DNA): TGTGCCAGTAGTATTTCCCTAACCGGGGAGGGGGAACAGCCCCAGCATTTT. Translation: CASSISLTGEGEQPQHF. The chain couples TRBV19 to TRBJ1-5, with D tentatively TRBD1 (6 bases). Germline CDR1 is LNHDA and CDR2 is SQIVND (reference sequence). V dropped 3 bases and J dropped 7 bases, with 22 bases sitting between them. The CDR3 is made up of 17 amino acids.

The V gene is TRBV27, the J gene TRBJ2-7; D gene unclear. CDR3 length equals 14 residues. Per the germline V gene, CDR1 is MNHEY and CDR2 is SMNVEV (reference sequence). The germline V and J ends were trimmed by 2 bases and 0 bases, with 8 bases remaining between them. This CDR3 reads CASSLSRFSYEQYF. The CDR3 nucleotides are TGTGCCAGCAGTTTAAGCAGGTTCTCCTACGAGCAGTACTTC.

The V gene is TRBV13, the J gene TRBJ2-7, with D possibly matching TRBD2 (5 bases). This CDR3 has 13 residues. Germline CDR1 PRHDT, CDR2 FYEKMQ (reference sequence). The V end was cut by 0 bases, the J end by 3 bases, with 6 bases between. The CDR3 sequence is CASSLGGGYEQYF. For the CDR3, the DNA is TGTGCCAGCAGCTTAGGCGGAGGCTACGAGCAGTACTTC.

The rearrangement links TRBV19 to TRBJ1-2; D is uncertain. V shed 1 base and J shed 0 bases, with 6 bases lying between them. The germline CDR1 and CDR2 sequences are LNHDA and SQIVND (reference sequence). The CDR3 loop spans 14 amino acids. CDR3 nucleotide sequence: TGTGCCAGTAGTATAGTGCACACTAACTATGGCTACACCTTC. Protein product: CASSIVHTNYGYTF.

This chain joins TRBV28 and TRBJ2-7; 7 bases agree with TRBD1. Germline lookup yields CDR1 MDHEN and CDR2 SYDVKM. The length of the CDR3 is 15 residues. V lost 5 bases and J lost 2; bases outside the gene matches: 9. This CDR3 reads CASSLWTGGPYEQYF. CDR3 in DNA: TGTGCCAGCAGTCTCTGGACAGGTGGGCCCTACGAGCAGTACTTC.

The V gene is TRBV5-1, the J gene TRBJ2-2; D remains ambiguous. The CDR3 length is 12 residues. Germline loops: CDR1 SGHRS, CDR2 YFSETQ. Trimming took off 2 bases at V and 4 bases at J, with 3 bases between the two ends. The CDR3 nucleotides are TGCGCCAGCAGCTTATTCACCGGGGAGCTGTTTTTT. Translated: CASSLFTGELFF.

The CDR3 here is CASSPQPGGGETQYF. CDR3 nucleotide sequence: TGTGCCAGCAGCCCCCAGCCCGGGGGCGGAGAGACCCAGTACTTC. The chain employs TRBV7-2 and TRBJ2-5; the D call may be TRBD1 or TRBD2 (6 bases each). Trimming took 5 bases from V and 4 from J, leaving 17 bases between them. This CDR3 is 15 amino acids long. Germline V gene data show CDR1 as SGHTA and CDR2 as FQGNSA. Using reference TRBV7-2 and TRBJ2-5 for the parts outside the CDR3, the full variable domain is GAGVSQSPSNKVTEKGKDVELRCDPISGHTALYWYRQSLGQGLEFLIYFQGNSAPDKSGLPSDRFSAERTGGSVSTLTIQRTQQEDSAVYLCASSPQPGGGETQYFGPGTRLLVL.

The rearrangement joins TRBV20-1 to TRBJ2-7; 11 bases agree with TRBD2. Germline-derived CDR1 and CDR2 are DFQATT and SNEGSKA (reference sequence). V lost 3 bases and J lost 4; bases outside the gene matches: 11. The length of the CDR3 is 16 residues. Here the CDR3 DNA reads TGCAGTGCTAGTTTAGCCGGGACTAGCGGAGAATACGAGCAGTACTTC. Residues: CSASLAGTSGEYEQYF.

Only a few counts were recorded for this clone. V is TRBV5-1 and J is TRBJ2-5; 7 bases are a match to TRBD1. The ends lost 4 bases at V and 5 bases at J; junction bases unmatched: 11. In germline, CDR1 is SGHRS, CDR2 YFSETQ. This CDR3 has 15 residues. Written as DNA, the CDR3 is TGCGCCAGCAGCCTCGGGACAGTCCCCCCGGAGACCCAGTACTTC. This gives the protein CASSLGTVPPETQYF.

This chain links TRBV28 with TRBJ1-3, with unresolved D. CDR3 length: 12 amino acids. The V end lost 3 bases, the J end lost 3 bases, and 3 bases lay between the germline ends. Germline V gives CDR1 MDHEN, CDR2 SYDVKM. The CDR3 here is CASSLGGNTIYF. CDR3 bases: TGTGCCAGCAGTTTGGGTGGAAACACCATATATTTT.

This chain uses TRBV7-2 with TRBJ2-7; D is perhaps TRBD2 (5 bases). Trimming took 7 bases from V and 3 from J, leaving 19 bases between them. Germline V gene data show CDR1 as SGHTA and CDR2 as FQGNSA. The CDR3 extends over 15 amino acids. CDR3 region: CASTAGGLVIYEQYF. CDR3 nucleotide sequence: TGTGCCAGCACCGCCGGCGGGCTAGTAATCTACGAGCAGTACTTC.

The CDR3: CATSGQTLAGLYNEQFF. The DNA of the CDR3 is TGTGCCACCAGTGGGCAGACGTTAGCGGGATTATACAATGAGCAGTTCTTC. This chain uses TRBV24-1 with TRBJ2-1; 8 bases line up with TRBD2. Germline CDR1 and CDR2: KGHDR and SFDVKD. This CDR3 comprises 17 residues. The ends lost 5 bases at V and 4 bases at J; junction bases unmatched: 12.

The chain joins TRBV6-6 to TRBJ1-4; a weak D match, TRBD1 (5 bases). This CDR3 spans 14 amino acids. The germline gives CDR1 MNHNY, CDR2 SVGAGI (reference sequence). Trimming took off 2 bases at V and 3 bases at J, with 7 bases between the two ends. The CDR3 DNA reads TGTGCCAGCAGTTACAGGGGAGCTAATGAAAAACTGTTTTTT. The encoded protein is CASSYRGANEKLFF.

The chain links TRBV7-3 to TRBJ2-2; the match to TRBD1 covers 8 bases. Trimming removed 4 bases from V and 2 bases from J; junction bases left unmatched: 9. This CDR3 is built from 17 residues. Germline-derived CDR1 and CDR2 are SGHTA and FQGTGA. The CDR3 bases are TGTGCCAGCAGCTCCCCCGACAGGGGCCTAAACACCGGGGAGCTGTTTTTT. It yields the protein CASSSPDRGLNTGELFF.

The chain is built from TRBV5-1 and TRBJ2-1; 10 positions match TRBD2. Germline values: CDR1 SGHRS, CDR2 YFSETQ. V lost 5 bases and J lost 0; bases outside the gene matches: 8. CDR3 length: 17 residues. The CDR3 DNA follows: TGCGCCAGCAGTATGCCCACTAGCGGGGTCTCCTACAATGAGCAGTTCTTC. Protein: CASSMPTSGVSYNEQFF. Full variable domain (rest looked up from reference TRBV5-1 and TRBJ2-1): KAGVTQTPRYLIKTRGQQVTLSCSPISGHRSVSWYQQTPGQGLQFLFEYFSETQRNKGNFPGRFSGRQFSNSRSEMNVSTLELGDSALYLCASSMPTSGVSYNEQFFGPGTRLTVL.

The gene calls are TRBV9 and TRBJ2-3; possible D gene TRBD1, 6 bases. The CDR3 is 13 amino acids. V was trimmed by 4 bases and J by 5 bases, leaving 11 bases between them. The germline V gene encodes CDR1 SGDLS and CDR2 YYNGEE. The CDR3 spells CASSIQGGDTQYF. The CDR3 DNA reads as TGTGCCAGCAGCATACAGGGTGGAGATACGCAGTATTTT.

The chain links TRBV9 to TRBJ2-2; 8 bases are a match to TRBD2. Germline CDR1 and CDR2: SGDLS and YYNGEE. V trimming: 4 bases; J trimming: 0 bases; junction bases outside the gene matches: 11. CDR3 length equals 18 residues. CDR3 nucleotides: TGTGCCAGCAGCCCGGGGAGCGGGAGCGGTCCGAACACCGGGGAGCTGTTTTTT. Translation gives CASSPGSGSGPNTGELFF.

The CDR3 loop reads CAIMMQGSSYEQYF. For the CDR3, the DNA is TGTGCCATCATGATGCAGGGGAGCTCCTACGAGCAGTACTTC. This sequence joins TRBV10-3 and TRBJ2-7; the D gene is possibly TRBD1 (6 bases). Looked up from germline, CDR1 is ENHRY and CDR2 is SYGVKD. The CDR3 sequence is 14 residues long. Trimming took off 7 bases at V and 0 bases at J, with 13 bases between the two ends.